The 22 T cell receptor beta chains reported below all come from one sample, sequenced in a study of cytomegalovirus exposure and HLA in healthy donors. PCR primers comprised 60 Vbeta and 13 Jbeta primers. The protocol was immunoSEQ multiplex PCR, while the TCRdb copy is restricted to in-frame clones and leaves out a portion. The table has some 160,000 clones, about 76% seen once. The sample was PBMCs. Every receptor here comes from a woman aged 18 to 35 in good health and CMV-seropositive.

The V call is TRBV5-8, the J call TRBJ1-2, with D possibly matching TRBD1 (6 bases). Trimming left V 4 bases short and J 0 bases short, with 28 bases between. The germline V gene has CDR1 SGHTS and CDR2 YDEGEE. The CDR3 runs 20 residues. The CDR3 DNA sequence: TGTGCCAGCAGCGAAAGACAGGCGGTCTTTGTCCTTTCATCTAACTATGGCTACACCTTC. It is translated as CASSERQAVFVLSSNYGYTF.

The V and J genes are TRBV28 and TRBJ2-5; D might be TRBD2 (6 bases). V was clipped by 2 bases and J by 5 bases, with 15 bases between them. Germline assignment: CDR1 MDHEN and CDR2 SYDVKM. The CDR3 loop spans 15 amino acids. CDR3 sequence (DNA): TGTGCCAGCAGTTTAATCTCAGAACGGGGGGAGACCCAGTACTTC. Its translation: CASSLISERGETQYF.

V and J are TRBV29-1 and TRBJ1-2, with 10 nucleotides matching TRBD1. The germline V gene encodes CDR1 SQVTM and CDR2 ANQGSEA. The CDR3 sequence is 13 residues long. Losses at the gene ends were 6 bases for V and 5 bases for J; bases not matched to a gene: 6. The CDR3, as DNA: TGCAGCGTCTCCGGACAGGGGGAATATGGCTACACCTTC. It specifies CSVSGQGEYGYTF.

The chain joins TRBV5-8 to TRBJ1-4; 8 nucleotides match TRBD1. V lost 3 bases and J lost 5; bases outside the gene matches: 3. The CDR3 has 14 amino acids. Germline assignment: CDR1 SGHTS and CDR2 YDEGEE. In nucleotides, the CDR3 is TGTGCCAGCAGCTACCACAGGGGGAATGAAAAACTGTTTTTT. Translation gives CASSYHRGNEKLFF.

This clone was seen a single time. V is TRBV7-2 and J is TRBJ2-3; 7 bases fit TRBD2. The CDR3 spans 16 residues. Germline loops: CDR1 SGHTA, CDR2 FQGNSA. J was trimmed by 6 bases and V by 4 bases; bases with no gene match: 13. The CDR3 nucleotides read TGTGCCAGCAGCTCCCCCCTAGCGGAGGTACCGGATACGCAGTATTTT. This gives the protein CASSSPLAEVPDTQYF.

This clone occurred a few times. The CDR3 sequence is CASSQTQGSGANVLTF. For the CDR3, the DNA is TGCGCCAGCAGCCAAACCCAGGGCTCTGGGGCCAACGTCCTGACTTTC. This chain connects TRBV4-3 to TRBJ2-6, with D tentatively TRBD1 (5 bases). The ends were cut back, 2 bases at V and 0 bases at J, with 8 bases in the middle. CDR1 is LGHNA, CDR2 YSLEER, per germline. The CDR3 is made up of 16 amino acids.

Regarding this clone: Other DNA sequences from this sample encode an identical CDR3 as well. CDR3 in DNA: TGTGCCAGCAGTTACTCCGCGACTCCCTACGAGCAGTACTTC. It translates to CASSYSATPYEQYF. The V call is TRBV6-5, the J call TRBJ2-7; D uncertain. CDR1 MNHEY and CDR2 SVGAGI come from the germline V gene. The CDR3 runs to 14 residues. The V end was cut by 0 bases, the J end by 2 bases, with 8 bases between.

This clone was observed a few times. V usage is TRBV4-1 and J usage is TRBJ2-1, with 7 bases that match TRBD1. The germline gives CDR1 MGHRA, CDR2 YSYEKL. V was pared by 4 bases and J by 0 bases, with 12 bases of the junction left unmatched. The CDR3 totals 18 residues. The CDR3 loop is CASSRQDLTGNSYNEQFF. The DNA of the CDR3 is TGCGCCAGCAGCCGACAAGATCTGACAGGGAACTCCTACAATGAGCAGTTCTTC.

The chain has TRBV27 and TRBJ2-1; 8 bases map to TRBD2. Germline values: CDR1 MNHEY, CDR2 SMNVEV (reference sequence). The CDR3 runs to 15 residues. Trimming removed 2 bases from V and 7 bases from J; junction bases left unmatched: 7. CDR3: CASSLAGGAGNEQFF. The CDR3 bases are TGTGCCAGCAGTTTAGCCGGGGGGGCCGGGAATGAGCAGTTCTTC.

This chain joins TRBV7-2 and TRBJ2-3; 8 bases are a match to TRBD2. V gave up 5 bases and J gave up 4 bases; unmatched junction bases: 8. Germline CDR1 and CDR2: SGHTA and FQGNSA. The CDR3 is made up of 15 amino acids. The CDR3 DNA is TGTGCCAGCAGCCCCCGGGGGGGGGCCGCAGATACGCAGTATTTT. Protein sequence: CASSPRGGAADTQYF. Full variable domain (remainder filled in from reference TRBV7-2 and TRBJ2-3): GAGVSQSPSNKVTEKGKDVELRCDPISGHTALYWYRQSLGQGLEFLIYFQGNSAPDKSGLPSDRFSAERTGGSVSTLTIQRTQQEDSAVYLCASSPRGGAADTQYFGPGTRLTVL.

This chain uses TRBV28 with TRBJ2-7; 9 nucleotides line up with TRBD2. V was clipped by 2 bases and J by 7 bases; unmatched bases: 12. The CDR3 contains 16 residues. CDR1 is MDHEN and CDR2 is SYDVKM in the germline V gene. The CDR3 bases are TGTGCCAGCAGTTTAGGTTCGGCGGGGGGGCCTGGTGAGCAGTACTTC. Protein sequence: CASSLGSAGGPGEQYF.

This clone appeared a few times. The V and J genes are TRBV27 and TRBJ2-6; the D is unclear. The CDR3 contains 14 residues. Looked up from germline, CDR1 is MNHEY and CDR2 is SMNVEV (reference sequence). The germline V and J ends were trimmed by 6 bases and 0 bases, with 6 bases remaining between them. The CDR3 nucleotides are TGTGCCAGCAGGCAACTCTCTGGGGCCAACGTCCTGACTTTC. Amino acid sequence: CASRQLSGANVLTF.

This clone came up a few times. Here the CDR3 reads CASSYSGSGYEQYF. CDR3 DNA: TGTGCCAGCAGTTACTCCGGTAGCGGGTACGAGCAGTACTTC. The chain uses TRBV6-5 and TRBJ2-7; TRBD2 agrees at 7 bases. The V and J ends lost 0 bases and 4 bases, in that order; junction bases with no gene match: 3. There are 14 residues in the CDR3. CDR1 MNHEY and CDR2 SVGAGI come from the germline V gene.

The chain couples TRBV5-6 to TRBJ1-1; 9 nucleotides align to TRBD1. V lost 7 bases and J lost 1; bases outside the gene matches: 2. The CDR3 loop spans 13 amino acids. CDR1 and CDR2 (germline): SGHDT, YYEEEE. CDR3 bases: TGTGCCAGCCTGACAGGGGGGAACACTGAAGCTTTCTTT. It translates to CASLTGGNTEAFF.

The gene calls are TRBV5-6 and TRBJ2-7; the D is unclear. The CDR3 extends over 14 amino acids. Germline-derived CDR1 and CDR2 are SGHDT and YYEEEE. V lost 0 bases and J lost 5, with 12 bases in between. CDR3: CASSLDQLPDEQYF. For the CDR3, the DNA is TGTGCCAGCAGCTTGGACCAGTTGCCTGACGAGCAGTACTTC. The complete variable domain, with remaining parts taken from reference TRBV5-6 and TRBJ2-7, reads DAGVTQSPTHLIKTRGQQVTLRCSPKSGHDTVSWYQQALGQGPQFIFQYYEEEERQRGNFPDRFSGHQFPNYSSELNVNALLLGDSALYLCASSLDQLPDEQYFGPGTRLTVT.

The chain uses TRBV27 and TRBJ1-2; D is perhaps TRBD1 (6 bases). CDR3 size: 14 residues. V lost 6 bases and J 6 bases, leaving 17 bases between the germline ends. Germline V gene sequence: CDR1 MNHEY, CDR2 SMNVEV (reference sequence). The CDR3: CASSLNRVANGYTF. CDR3 coding DNA: TGTGCCAGCAGCTTAAACAGGGTGGCGAATGGCTACACCTTC.

The V and J genes are TRBV18 and TRBJ2-1; 8 bases line up with TRBD1. The length of the CDR3 is 18 residues. In germline, CDR1 is KGHSH, CDR2 LQKENI. After removal of 1 base from V and 0 bases from J, the junction contained 8 bases not matched to a gene. This chain's CDR3 is CASSPQQTGGSSYNEQFF. The CDR3 DNA follows: TGTGCCAGCTCACCACAACAAACAGGGGGGAGCTCCTACAATGAGCAGTTCTTC.

The chain combines TRBV6-5 with TRBJ1-1, with D possibly matching TRBD1 (5 bases). Trimming shortened V by 0 bases and J by 5 bases, and 13 bases separated the two germline ends. The germline V gene encodes CDR1 MNHEY and CDR2 SVGAGI. The CDR3 is made up of 15 amino acids. CDR3 residues: CASSYSTVKETEAFF. CDR3 coding DNA: TGTGCCAGCAGTTACTCGACAGTTAAGGAGACTGAAGCTTTCTTT.

This clone has only a few counts. The rearrangement links TRBV28 to TRBJ1-5, with 8 bases fitting TRBD1. The CDR3 loop spans 13 amino acids. Germline assignment: CDR1 MDHEN and CDR2 SYDVKM. Trimming at V came to 8 bases and at J to 2 bases, leaving 2 bases not matched to a gene. The CDR3 spells CASWGQGNQPQHF. The CDR3 region has the DNA TGTGCCAGCTGGGGACAGGGCAATCAGCCCCAGCATTTT.

This chain connects TRBV7-2 to TRBJ2-7; unclear D gene. Trimming took off 0 bases at V and 4 bases at J, with 13 bases between the two ends. This CDR3 is built from 15 residues. In germline, CDR1 is SGHTA, CDR2 FQGNSA. CDR3 in amino acids: CASSLAPSETYEQYF. CDR3 nucleotides: TGTGCCAGCAGCTTAGCCCCGTCGGAGACGTACGAGCAGTACTTC. The full variable domain, completed using reference TRBV7-2 and TRBJ2-7, is GAGVSQSPSNKVTEKGKDVELRCDPISGHTALYWYRQSLGQGLEFLIYFQGNSAPDKSGLPSDRFSAERTGGSVSTLTIQRTQQEDSAVYLCASSLAPSETYEQYFGPGTRLTVT.

The chain is built from TRBV6-1 and TRBJ1-3; unclear D gene. Trimming pared 5 bases from V and 4 bases from J, leaving 15 bases between. Looked up from germline, CDR1 is MNHNS and CDR2 is SASEGT. The CDR3 length is 15 residues. CDR3 sequence (DNA): TGTGCCAGCAGTCCCACCCCCGGGGAAGGAAACACCATATATTTT. Translation gives CASSPTPGEGNTIYF.

The gene calls are TRBV18 and TRBJ1-2; no definite D call. Germline assignment: CDR1 KGHSH and CDR2 LQKENI. This CDR3 spans 16 amino acids. Deletions cut 2 bases from V and 3 bases from J, with 16 bases between. CDR3 in DNA: TGTGCCAGCTCACCAGTAGACACGCGGAGGGACTATGGCTACACCTTC. Translated, it gives CASSPVDTRRDYGYTF.